Listed below are T cell receptor beta chains from one sample, sequenced in a study of blood T cell repertoires in COVID-19. The assay was immunoSEQ multiplex PCR, and TCRdb's table has in-frame clones only and misses some. The sample includes roughly 430,000 clones, roughly 90% of them seen just once. Sequencing was done on a sample of PBMCs or T cells enriched from blood (not recorded which). Source of these receptors: a woman younger than 30 who had been exposed to COVID-19. Both conserved end residues are part of each CDR3. A D gene is named only where the DNA matches it firmly. Size values are once, few and many counts, or a class for expanded clones, and some rows have none.

>TRBV6-4|TRBJ2-3|TRBD2|-
TGTGCCAGCAGTGACCTCCCAGCGGGGGGCACAGATACGCAGTATTTT
CASSDLPAGGTDTQYF
>TRBV20-1|TRBJ2-7|-|once
TGCAGTGCACAATTTTACGAGCAGTACTTC
CSAQFYEQYF
>TRBV5-5|TRBJ2-2|TRBD2|-
TGTGCCAGCAGCCTATCCTCCGCGGGAGCGGTCACCGGGGAGCTGTTTTTT
CASSLSSAGAVTGELFF
>TRBV2|TRBJ2-3|TRBD1|-
TGTGCCAGCAGTGGAGGGACAGGGGGGACAGATACGCAGTATTTT
CASSGGTGGTDTQYF
>TRBV10-3|TRBJ1-4|-|once
TGTGCCACAAAGGAGCCCCCTAATGAAAAACTGTTTTTT
CATKEPPNEKLFF
>TRBV7-2|TRBJ2-6|TRBD1|-
TGTGCCAGCAGCTTTGGGACAGGGCGGGCCAACGTCCTGACTTTC
CASSFGTGRANVLTF
>TRBV7-8|TRBJ1-2|TRBD1|-
TGTGCCAGCAGCTTAGTCTCTACAGGGGGTAAAGGCTACACCTTC
CASSLVSTGGKGYTF
>TRBV28|TRBJ1-1|-|-
TGTGCCAGCAGTTTGTGGAGTGAAGCTTTCTTT
CASSLWSEAFF
>TRBV6-2/TRBV6-3|TRBJ2-1|TRBD2|-
TGTGCCAGCAGTTACATAGGTAGCGGGGGGGCCACGGGCAATGAGCAGTTCTTC
CASSYIGSGGATGNEQFF
>TRBV7-9|TRBJ1-2|TRBD1|-
TGTGCCAGCAGCACCAACCGGGACAGGGGGGACTATGGCTACACCTTC
CASSTNRDRGDYGYTF
>TRBV6-1|TRBJ2-7|TRBD2|-
TGTGCCAGCAGTGAATATGGGGGGGGAATCTACGAGCAGTACTTC
CASSEYGGGIYEQYF
>TRBV10-3|TRBJ2-7|TRBD2|-
TGTGCCATCAGTGAGGTCCTAGCGGGGTCTTTTTACGAGCAGTACTTC
CAISEVLAGSFYEQYF
>TRBV6-5|TRBJ1-4|-|once
TGTGCCAGCAGTTACTCGGGGGGACGACTGTTTTTT
CASSYSGGRLFF
>TRBV27|TRBJ2-5|-|-
TGTGCCAGCAGTTTTTCTTGGGGGGACCCCCGGGCCCAGTACTTC
CASSFSWGDPRAQYF
>TRBV28|TRBJ2-7|-|-
TGTGCCAGCAGTTTCCCCCGGGGAGGTAGCTACGAGCAGTACTTC
CASSFPRGGSYEQYF
>TRBV28|TRBJ1-5|-|-
TGTGCCAGCAGTACTTTTACGAGGGATCAGCCCCAGCATTTT
CASSTFTRDQPQHF
>TRBV19|TRBJ1-1|TRBD1|-
TGTGCCAGTTCCTCACAGGGGAAGGGCGTGTCTGAAGCTTTCTTT
CASSSQGKGVSEAFF
>TRBV6-2/TRBV6-3|TRBJ1-1|TRBD1|-
TGTGCCAGCAGTTACCCGCCGGGACAGGGGGCCGCTGAAGCTTTCTTT
CASSYPPGQGAAEAFF
>TRBV3-1/TRBV3-2|TRBJ2-3|TRBD2|-
TGTGCCAGCAGCCAAGATCTTGAGGGACTAGCGGGATTTAGCACAGATACGCAGTATTTT
CASSQDLEGLAGFSTDTQYF
>TRBV28|TRBJ2-7|-|-
TGTGCCAGCAGCCCAAGAGGGACAAAAGGGGCCTACGAGCAGTACTTC
CASSPRGTKGAYEQYF
>TRBV11-1|TRBJ2-1|-|-
TGTGCCAGCAGCCACTCAGGGGAGCAGTTCTTC
CASSHSGEQFF
>TRBV19|TRBJ1-2|-|-
TGTGCCAGGAGGCAGAGAAACTATGGCTACACCTTC
CARRQRNYGYTF
>TRBV3-1/TRBV3-2|TRBJ2-7|TRBD2|-
TGTGCCAGCTCGGGAGGGACCGAGCAGTACTTC
CASSGGTEQYF
>TRBV3-1/TRBV3-2|TRBJ2-5|-|-
TGTGCCAGCAGCCCCAGGGGGGAGGCCCAGTACTTC
CASSPRGEAQYF
>TRBV19|TRBJ1-2|-|-
TGTGCCAGTAGTATGGACAGCGTTAACTATGGCTACACCTTC
CASSMDSVNYGYTF
>TRBV4-1|TRBJ1-5|TRBD1|-
TGCGCCAGCAGCCACGTAACCGGGACAGACAATCAGCCCCAGCATTTT
CASSHVTGTDNQPQHF
>TRBV7-6|TRBJ2-7|TRBD1|-
TGTGCCAGCAGCCCAGGCACCGGGACAGCTCCCTACGAGCAGTACTTC
CASSPGTGTAPYEQYF
>TRBV5-8|TRBJ2-1|-|-
TGTGCCAGCAGCTCGACACTAGGGGGTTCCTACAATGAGCAGTTCTTC
CASSSTLGGSYNEQFF
>TRBV6-2/TRBV6-3|TRBJ2-7|TRBD2|-
TGTGCCAGCAGTTACGGGACTAGCGCCTACGAGCAGTACTTC
CASSYGTSAYEQYF